This T cell receptor (beta chain) was obtained from a study of shared clonotypes between healthy human individuals. Trimming removed 1 base at V and 15 bases at J, with 13 bases between. The CDR3 consists of 13 residues. Germline V gene sequence: CDR1 SGHTA, CDR2 FQGNSA. Produced via immunoSEQ multiplex PCR; TCRdb's table is partial and in-frame only. The table shows approximately 2.4 million clones, with 90% to 97% occurring only once. The V call is TRBV7-2, the J call TRBJ1-6, with D possibly TRBD1 on 5 matching bases. The clonotype was recovered from a man aged 18 to 29 in good health. The sample was naive CD4+ T cells sorted from blood. Subset in this sample: CD45RA+ positively selected. CDR3 region: CASSLGGGKYLHF. CDR3 DNA: TGTGCCAGCAGCTTAGGGGGCGGGAAGTACCTCCACTTT.